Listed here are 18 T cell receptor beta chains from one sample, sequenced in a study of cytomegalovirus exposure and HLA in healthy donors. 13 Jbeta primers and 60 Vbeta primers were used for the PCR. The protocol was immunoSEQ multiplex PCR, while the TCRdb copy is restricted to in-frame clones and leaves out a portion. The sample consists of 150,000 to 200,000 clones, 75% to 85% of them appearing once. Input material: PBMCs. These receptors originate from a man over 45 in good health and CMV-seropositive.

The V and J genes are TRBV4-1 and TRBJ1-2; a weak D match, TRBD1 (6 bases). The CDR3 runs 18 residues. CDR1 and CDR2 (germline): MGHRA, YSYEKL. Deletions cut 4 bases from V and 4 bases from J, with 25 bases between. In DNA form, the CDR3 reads TGCGCCAGCAGCCTCAAGATCATCCCGGGGCAGGGGTCCTATGGCTACACCTTC. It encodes CASSLKIIPGQGSYGYTF.

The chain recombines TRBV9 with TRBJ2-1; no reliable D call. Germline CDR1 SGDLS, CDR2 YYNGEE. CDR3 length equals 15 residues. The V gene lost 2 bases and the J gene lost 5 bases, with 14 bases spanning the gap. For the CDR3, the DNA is TGTGCCAGCAGCGTCCGACCAGACGGAGACAATGAGCAGTTCTTC. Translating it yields CASSVRPDGDNEQFF.

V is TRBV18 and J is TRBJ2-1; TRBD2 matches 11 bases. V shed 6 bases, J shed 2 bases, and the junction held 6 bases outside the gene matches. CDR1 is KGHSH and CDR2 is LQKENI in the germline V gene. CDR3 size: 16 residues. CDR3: CASSPKTSGAYNEQFF. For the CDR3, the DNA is TGTGCCAGCTCTCCCAAGACTAGCGGGGCCTACAATGAGCAGTTCTTC.

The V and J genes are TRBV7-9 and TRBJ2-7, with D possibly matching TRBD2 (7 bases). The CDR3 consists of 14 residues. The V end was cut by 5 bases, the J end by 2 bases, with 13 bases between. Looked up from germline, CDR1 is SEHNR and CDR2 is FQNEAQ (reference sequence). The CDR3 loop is CASSRGGDTYEQYF. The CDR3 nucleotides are TGTGCCAGCAGCCGAGGGGGGGACACCTACGAGCAGTACTTC.

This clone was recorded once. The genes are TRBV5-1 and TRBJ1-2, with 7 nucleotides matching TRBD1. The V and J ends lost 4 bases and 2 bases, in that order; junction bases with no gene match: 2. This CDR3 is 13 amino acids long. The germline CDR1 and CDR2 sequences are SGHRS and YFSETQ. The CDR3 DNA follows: TGCGCCAGCAGCCAGACAGGGAACTATGGCTACACCTTC. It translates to CASSQTGNYGYTF.

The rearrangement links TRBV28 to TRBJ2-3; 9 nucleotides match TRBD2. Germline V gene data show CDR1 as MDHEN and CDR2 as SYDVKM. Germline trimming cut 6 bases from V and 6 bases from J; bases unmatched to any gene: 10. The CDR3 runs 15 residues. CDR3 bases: TGTGCCAGCAGCCCCCCGGTAGCGGGAGCCGATACGCAGTATTTT. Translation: CASSPPVAGADTQYF.

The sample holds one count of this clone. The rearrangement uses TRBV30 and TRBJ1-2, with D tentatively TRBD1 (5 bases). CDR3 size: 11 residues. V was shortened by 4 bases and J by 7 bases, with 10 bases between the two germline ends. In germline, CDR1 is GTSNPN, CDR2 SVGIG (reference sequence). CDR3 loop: CAWTRRAGYTF. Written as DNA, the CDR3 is TGTGCCTGGACACGCAGGGCTGGCTACACCTTC.

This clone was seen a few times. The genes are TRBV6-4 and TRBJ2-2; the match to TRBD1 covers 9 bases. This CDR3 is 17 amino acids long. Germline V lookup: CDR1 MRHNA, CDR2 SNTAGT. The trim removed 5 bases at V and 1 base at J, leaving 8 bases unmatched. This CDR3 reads CASSPQPGQGNTGELFF. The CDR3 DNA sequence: TGTGCCAGCAGTCCTCAACCGGGACAGGGGAACACCGGGGAGCTGTTTTTT.

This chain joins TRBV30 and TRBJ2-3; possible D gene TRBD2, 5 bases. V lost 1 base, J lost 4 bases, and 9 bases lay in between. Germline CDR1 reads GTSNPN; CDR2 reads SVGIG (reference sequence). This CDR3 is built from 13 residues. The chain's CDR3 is CAWSEGRADTQYF. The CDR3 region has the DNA TGTGCCTGGAGTGAAGGGAGAGCAGATACGCAGTATTTT.

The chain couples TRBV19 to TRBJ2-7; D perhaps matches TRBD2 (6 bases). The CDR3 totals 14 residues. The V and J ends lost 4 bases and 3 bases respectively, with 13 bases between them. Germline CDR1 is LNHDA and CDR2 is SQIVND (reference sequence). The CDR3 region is CASSRTREVYEQYF. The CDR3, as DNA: TGTGCCAGTAGTAGGACAAGGGAGGTCTACGAGCAGTACTTC.

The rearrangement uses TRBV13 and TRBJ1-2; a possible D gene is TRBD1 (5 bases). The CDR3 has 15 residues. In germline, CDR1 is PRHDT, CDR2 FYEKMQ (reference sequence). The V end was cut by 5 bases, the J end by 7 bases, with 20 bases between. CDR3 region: CASSPGGGPSLGYTF. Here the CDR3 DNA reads TGTGCCAGCAGCCCCGGGGGAGGGCCCTCCCTTGGCTACACCTTC.

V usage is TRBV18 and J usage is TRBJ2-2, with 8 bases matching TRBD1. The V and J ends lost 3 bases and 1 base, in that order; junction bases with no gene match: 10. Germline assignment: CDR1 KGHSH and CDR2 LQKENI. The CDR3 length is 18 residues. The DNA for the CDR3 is TGTGCCAGCTCACCCAACTCATTGGGACAGGTGAACACCGGGGAGCTGTTTTTT. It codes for CASSPNSLGQVNTGELFF.

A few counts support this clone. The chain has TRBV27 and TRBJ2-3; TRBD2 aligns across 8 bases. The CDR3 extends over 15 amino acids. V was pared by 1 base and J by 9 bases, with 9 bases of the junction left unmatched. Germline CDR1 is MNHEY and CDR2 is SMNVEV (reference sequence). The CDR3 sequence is CASSLFVAGTGTQYF. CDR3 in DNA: TGTGCCAGCAGTTTATTTGTAGCGGGGACCGGCACGCAGTATTTT.

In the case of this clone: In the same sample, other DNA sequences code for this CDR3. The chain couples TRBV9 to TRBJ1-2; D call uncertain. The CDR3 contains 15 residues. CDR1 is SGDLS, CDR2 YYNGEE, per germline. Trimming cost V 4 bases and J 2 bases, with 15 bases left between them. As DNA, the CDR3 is TGTGCCAGCAGCCCACGGGATAATCTGAACTATGGCTACACCTTC. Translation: CASSPRDNLNYGYTF.

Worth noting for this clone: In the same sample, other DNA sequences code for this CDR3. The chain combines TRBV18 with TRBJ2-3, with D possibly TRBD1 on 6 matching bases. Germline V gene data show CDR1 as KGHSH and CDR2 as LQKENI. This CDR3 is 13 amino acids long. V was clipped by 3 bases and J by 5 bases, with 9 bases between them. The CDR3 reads CASSPSGVDTQYF. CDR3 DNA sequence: TGTGCCAGCTCACCCTCAGGGGTAGATACGCAGTATTTT.

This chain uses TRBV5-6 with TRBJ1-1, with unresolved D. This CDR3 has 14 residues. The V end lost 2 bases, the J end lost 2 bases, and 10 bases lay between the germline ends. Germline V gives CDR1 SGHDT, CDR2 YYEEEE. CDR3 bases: TGTGCCAGCAGCTTTAATCAGTACAACACTGAAGCTTTCTTT. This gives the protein CASSFNQYNTEAFF.

The CDR3 reads CASSLGLLGQGTGEQYF. DNA for the CDR3: TGTGCCAGCAGCTTGGGCCTTTTGGGACAGGGGACCGGCGAGCAGTACTTC. The gene calls are TRBV5-5 and TRBJ2-7; 10 bases align to TRBD1. V gave up 0 bases and J gave up 6 bases; unmatched junction bases: 12. Germline values: CDR1 SGHKS, CDR2 YYEKEE (reference sequence). The CDR3 has 17 residues. Full variable domain (remainder filled in from reference TRBV5-5 and TRBJ2-7): DAGVTQSPTHLIKTRGQQVTLRCSPISGHKSVSWYQQVLGQGPQFIFQYYEKEERGRGNFPDRFSARQFPNYSSELNVNALLLGDSALYLCASSLGLLGQGTGEQYFGPGTRLTVT.

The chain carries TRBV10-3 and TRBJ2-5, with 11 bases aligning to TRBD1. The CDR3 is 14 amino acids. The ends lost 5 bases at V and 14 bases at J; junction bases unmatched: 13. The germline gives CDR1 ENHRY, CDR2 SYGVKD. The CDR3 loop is CAISSDRGPYYSYF. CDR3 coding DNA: TGTGCCATCAGTTCGGACAGGGGGCCATACTATTCATACTTC.